This T cell receptor (beta chain) originates from a study of T cell changes during pregnancy in multiple sclerosis. Using immunoSEQ multiplex PCR, the repertoire was profiled, and TCRdb retains in-frame clones only, with some absent. The sample has 100,000 or so clones, approximately 92% seen once. Germline CDR1 is MNHEY and CDR2 is SVGAGI. The CDR3 extends over 15 amino acids. J gave up 0 bases and V 5 bases, and 3 bases lay outside the gene matches. The source was peripheral blood, collected in the first trimester of pregnancy. The V gene is TRBV6-5, the J gene TRBJ2-4, with TRBD2 matching 8 bases. The TCR originated in a female donor with multiple sclerosis, enrolled in a pregnancy study. CDR3 in amino acids: CASSLGGGAKNIQYF. In DNA, the CDR3 is TGTGCCAGCAGTCTCGGGGGGGGAGCCAAAAACATTCAGTACTTC.